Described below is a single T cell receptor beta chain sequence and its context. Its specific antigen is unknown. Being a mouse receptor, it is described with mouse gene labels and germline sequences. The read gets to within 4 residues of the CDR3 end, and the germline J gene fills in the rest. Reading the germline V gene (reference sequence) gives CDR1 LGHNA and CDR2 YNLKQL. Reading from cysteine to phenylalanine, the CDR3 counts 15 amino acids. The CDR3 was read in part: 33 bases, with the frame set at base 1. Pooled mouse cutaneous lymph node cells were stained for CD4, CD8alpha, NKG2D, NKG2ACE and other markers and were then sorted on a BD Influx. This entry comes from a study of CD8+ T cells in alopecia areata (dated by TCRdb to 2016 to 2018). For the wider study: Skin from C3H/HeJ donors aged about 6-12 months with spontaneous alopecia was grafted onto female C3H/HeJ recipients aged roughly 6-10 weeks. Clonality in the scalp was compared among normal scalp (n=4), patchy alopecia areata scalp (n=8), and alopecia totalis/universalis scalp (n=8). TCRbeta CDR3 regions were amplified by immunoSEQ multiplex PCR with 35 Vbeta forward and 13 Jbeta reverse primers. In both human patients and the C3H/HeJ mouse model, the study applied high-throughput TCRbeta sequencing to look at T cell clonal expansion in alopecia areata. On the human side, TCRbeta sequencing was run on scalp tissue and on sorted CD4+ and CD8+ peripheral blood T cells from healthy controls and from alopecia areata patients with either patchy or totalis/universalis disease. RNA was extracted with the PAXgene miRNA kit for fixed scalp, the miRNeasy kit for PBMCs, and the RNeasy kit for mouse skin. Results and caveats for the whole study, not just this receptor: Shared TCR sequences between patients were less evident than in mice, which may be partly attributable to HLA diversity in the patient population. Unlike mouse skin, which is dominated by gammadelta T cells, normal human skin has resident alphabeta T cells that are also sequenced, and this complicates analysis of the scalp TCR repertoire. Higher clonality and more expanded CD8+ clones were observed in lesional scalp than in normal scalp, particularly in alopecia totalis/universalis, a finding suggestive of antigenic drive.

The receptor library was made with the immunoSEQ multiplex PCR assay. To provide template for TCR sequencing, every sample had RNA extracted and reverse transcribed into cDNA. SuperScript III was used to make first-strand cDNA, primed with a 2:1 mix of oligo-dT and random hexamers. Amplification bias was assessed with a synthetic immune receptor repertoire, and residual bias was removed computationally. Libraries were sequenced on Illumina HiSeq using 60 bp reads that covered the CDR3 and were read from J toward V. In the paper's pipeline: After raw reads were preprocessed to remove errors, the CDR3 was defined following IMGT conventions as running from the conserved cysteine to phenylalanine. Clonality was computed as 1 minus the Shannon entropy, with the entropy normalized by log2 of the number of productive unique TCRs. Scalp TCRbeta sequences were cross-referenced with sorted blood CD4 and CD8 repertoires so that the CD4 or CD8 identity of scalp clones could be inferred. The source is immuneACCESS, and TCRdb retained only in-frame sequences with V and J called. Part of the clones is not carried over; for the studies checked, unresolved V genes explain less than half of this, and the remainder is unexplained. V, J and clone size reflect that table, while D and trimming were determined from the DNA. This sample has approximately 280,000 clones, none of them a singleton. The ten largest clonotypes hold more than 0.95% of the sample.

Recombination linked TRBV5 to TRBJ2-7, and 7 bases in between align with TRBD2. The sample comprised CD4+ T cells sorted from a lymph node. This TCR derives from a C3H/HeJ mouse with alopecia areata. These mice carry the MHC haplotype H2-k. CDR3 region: CASSQEGGGRYEQYF. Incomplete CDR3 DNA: TGTGCCAGCAGCCAAGAAGGTGGGGGGAGGTAT.